This T cell receptor (beta chain) is drawn from a study of cytomegalovirus exposure and HLA in healthy donors. It was with 60 Vbeta and 13 Jbeta primers that the PCR ran. Assay: immunoSEQ multiplex PCR; the TCRdb copy retains only in-frame clones and omits some. In the table there are 95,000 to 110,000 clones, 60% to 85% of which are singletons. Germline V gene data show CDR1 as MDHEN and CDR2 as SYDVKM. The germline V and J ends were trimmed by 6 bases and 6 bases, with 21 bases remaining between them. CDR3 length: 15 residues. Concerning this clone itself: Antigen unknown.

Study-wide results and caveats: TCR beta chains associated with HLA were, in a later analysis, more clonally expanded than equally common others. The classifier was said to identify cytomegalovirus status with high specificity and sensitivity. According to a later analysis, most TCR beta chains associated with CMV appeared HLA-restricted. There were fewer than 200 TCR beta chains listed as cytomegalovirus-associated.

The origin of this receptor is a woman under 30 in good health and CMV-seropositive. The source material was PBMCs. The chain employs TRBV28 and TRBJ2-7, with D possibly TRBD1 on 6 matching bases. CDR3: CASSLLGGVIGEQYF. The CDR3 DNA reads as TGTGCCAGCAGCCTGCTTGGGGGCGTTATAGGCGAGCAGTACTTC.